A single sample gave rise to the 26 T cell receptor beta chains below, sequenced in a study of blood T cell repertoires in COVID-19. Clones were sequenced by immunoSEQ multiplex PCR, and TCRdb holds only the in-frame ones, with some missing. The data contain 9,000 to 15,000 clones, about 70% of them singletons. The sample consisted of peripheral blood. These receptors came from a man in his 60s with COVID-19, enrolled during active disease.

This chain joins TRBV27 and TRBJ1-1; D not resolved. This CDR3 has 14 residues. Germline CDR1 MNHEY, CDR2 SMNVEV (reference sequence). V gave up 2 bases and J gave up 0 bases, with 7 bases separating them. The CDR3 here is CASSLRSMNTEAFF. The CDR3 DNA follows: TGTGCCAGCAGTTTACGCAGTATGAACACTGAAGCTTTCTTT.

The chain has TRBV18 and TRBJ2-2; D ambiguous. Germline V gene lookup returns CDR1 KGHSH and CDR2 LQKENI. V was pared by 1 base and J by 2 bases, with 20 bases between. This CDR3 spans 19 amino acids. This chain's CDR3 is CASSPQINQTMRNTGELFF. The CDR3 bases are TGTGCCAGCTCACCACAGATTAACCAAACGATGCGAAACACCGGGGAGCTGTTTTTT. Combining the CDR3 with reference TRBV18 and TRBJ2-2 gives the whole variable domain NAGVMQNPRHLVRRRGQEARLRCSPMKGHSHVYWYRQLPEEGLKFMVYLQKENIIDESGMPKERFSAEFPKEGPSILRIQQVVRGDSAAYFCASSPQINQTMRNTGELFFGEGSRLTVL.

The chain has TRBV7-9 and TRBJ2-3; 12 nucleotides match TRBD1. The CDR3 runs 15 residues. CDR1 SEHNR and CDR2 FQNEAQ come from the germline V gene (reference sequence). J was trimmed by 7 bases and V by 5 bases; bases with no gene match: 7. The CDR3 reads CASSQGTGGGNTQYF. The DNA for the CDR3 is TGTGCCAGCAGCCAAGGGACAGGGGGCGGAAATACGCAGTATTTT.

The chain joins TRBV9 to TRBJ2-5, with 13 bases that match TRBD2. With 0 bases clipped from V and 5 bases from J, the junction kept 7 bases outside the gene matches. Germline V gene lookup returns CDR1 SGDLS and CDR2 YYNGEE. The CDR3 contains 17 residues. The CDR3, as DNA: TGTGCCAGCAGCGTAGACGGACTAGCGGGAGAGTCGGAGACCCAGTACTTC. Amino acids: CASSVDGLAGESETQYF.

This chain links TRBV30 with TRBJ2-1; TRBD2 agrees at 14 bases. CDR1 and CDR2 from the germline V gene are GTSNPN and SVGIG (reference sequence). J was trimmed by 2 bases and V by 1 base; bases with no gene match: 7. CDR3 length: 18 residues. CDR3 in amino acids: CAWSGLAGGSRAYNEQFF. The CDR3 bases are TGTGCCTGGAGTGGACTAGCGGGAGGGTCCCGGGCCTACAATGAGCAGTTCTTC.

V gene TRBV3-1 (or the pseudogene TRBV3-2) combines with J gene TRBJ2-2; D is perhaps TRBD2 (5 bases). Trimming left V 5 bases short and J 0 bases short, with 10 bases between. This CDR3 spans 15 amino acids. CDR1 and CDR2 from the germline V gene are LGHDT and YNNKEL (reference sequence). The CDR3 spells CASSELGTNTGELFF. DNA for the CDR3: TGTGCCAGCAGCGAACTAGGAACGAACACCGGGGAGCTGTTTTTT.

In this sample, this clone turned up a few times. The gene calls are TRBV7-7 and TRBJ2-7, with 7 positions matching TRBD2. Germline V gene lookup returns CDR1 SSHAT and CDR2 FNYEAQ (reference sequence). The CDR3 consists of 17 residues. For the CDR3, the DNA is TGTGCTAGCAGCTTGGTCCTTAGCGGGCTGGAAACCTACGAGCAGTACGTC. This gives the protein CASSLVLSGLETYEQYV.

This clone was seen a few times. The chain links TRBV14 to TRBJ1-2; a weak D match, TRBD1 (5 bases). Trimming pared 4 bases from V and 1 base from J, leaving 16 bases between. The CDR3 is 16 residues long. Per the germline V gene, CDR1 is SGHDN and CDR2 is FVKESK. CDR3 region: CASSPTFGGDNYGYTF. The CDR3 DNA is TGTGCCAGCAGCCCCACCTTCGGGGGAGATAACTATGGCTACACCTTC.

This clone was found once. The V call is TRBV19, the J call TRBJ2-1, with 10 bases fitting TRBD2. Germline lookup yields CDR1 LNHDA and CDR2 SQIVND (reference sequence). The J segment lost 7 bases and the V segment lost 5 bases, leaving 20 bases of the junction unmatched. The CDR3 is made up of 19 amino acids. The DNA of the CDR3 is TGTGCCAGTAGTTCAACGAGGGCTAGCGGGGGCCAGAGGAGTAATGAGCAGTTCTTC. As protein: CASSSTRASGGQRSNEQFF.

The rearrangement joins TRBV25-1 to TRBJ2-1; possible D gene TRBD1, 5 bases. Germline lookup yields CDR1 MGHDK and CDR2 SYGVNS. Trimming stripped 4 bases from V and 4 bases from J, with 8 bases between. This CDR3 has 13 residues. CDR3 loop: CASSATGYNEQFF. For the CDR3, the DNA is TGTGCCAGCAGTGCTACAGGATACAATGAGCAGTTCTTC.

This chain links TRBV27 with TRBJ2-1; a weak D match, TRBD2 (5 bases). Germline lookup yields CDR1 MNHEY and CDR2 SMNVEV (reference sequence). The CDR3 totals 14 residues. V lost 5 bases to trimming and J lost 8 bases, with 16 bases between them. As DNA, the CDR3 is TGTGCCAGCAGTGCTCAGGACGCGCGGGATGAGCAGTTCTTC. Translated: CASSAQDARDEQFF.

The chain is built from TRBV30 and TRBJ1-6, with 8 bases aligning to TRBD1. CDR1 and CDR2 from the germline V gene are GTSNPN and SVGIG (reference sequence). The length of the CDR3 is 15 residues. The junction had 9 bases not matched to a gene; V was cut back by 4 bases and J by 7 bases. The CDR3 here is CAWTTGGLGNSPLHF. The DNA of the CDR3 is TGTGCCTGGACTACAGGGGGTTTAGGGAATTCACCCCTCCACTTT.

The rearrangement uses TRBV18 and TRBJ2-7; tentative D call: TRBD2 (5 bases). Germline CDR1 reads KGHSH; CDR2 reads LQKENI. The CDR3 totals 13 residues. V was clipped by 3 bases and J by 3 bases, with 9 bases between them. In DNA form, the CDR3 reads TGTGCCAGCTCACCGGACTGGGACTACGAGCAGTACGTC. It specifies CASSPDWDYEQYV.

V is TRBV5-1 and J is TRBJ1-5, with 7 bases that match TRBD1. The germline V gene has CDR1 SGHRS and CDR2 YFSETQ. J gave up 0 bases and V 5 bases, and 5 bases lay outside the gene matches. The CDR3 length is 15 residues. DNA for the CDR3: TGCGCCAGCAGTGCGACAGGGAATAGCAATCAGCCCCAGCATTTT. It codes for CASSATGNSNQPQHF. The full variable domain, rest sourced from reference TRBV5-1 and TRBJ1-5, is KAGVTQTPRYLIKTRGQQVTLSCSPISGHRSVSWYQQTPGQGLQFLFEYFSETQRNKGNFPGRFSGRQFSNSRSEMNVSTLELGDSALYLCASSATGNSNQPQHFGDGTRLSIL.

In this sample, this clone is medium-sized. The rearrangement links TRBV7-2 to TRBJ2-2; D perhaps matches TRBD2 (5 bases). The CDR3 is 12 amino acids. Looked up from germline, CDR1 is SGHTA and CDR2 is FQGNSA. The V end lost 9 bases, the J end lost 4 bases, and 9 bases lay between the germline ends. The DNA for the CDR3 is TGTGCCAGTCCCGGAGGCACCGGGGAGCTGTTTTTT. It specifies CASPGGTGELFF.

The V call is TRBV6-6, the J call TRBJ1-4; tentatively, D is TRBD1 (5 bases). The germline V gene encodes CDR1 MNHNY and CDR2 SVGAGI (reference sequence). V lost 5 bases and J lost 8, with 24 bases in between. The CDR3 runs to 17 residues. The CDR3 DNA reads TGTGCCAGCAGTCGCTACTTCGCGGAGGGGAAAGACGAAAAACTGTTTTTT. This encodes CASSRYFAEGKDEKLFF.

CDR3 nucleotide sequence: TGCAGCGGACGGGGTTATACCACTGAAGCTTTCTTT. It translates to CSGRGYTTEAFF. The chain carries TRBV29-1 and TRBJ1-1; D gene ambiguous. The CDR3 length is 12 residues. V lost 7 bases and J lost 4, with 13 bases in between. The germline CDR1 and CDR2 sequences are SQVTM and ANQGSEA.

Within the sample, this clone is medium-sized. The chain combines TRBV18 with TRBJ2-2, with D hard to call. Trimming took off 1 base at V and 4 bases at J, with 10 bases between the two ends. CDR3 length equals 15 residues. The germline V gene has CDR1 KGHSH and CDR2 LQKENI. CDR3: CASSPRPGATGELFF. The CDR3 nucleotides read TGTGCCAGCTCACCACGTCCAGGTGCCACCGGGGAGCTGTTTTTT.

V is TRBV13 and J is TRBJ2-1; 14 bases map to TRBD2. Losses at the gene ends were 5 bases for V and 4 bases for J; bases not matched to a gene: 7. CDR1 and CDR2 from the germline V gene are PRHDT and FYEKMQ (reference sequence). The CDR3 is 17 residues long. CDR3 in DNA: TGTGCCAGCAGCCTGGGGACTAGCGGGAGCGGGTACAATGAGCAGTTCTTC. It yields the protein CASSLGTSGSGYNEQFF.

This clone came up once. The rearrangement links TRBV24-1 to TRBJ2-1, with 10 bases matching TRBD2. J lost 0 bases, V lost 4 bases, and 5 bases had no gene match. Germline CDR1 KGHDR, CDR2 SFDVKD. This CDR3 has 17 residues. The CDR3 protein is CATSEYPSGSSYNEQFF. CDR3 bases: TGTGCCACCAGTGAGTATCCTAGCGGGAGCTCCTACAATGAGCAGTTCTTC.

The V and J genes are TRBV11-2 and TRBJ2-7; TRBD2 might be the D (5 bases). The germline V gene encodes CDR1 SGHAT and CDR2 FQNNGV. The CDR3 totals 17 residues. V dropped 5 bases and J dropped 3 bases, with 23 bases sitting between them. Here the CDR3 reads CASSTGPGIRGNYEQYF. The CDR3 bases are TGTGCCAGCAGCACCGGGCCCGGGATACGGGGAAACTACGAGCAGTACTTC.

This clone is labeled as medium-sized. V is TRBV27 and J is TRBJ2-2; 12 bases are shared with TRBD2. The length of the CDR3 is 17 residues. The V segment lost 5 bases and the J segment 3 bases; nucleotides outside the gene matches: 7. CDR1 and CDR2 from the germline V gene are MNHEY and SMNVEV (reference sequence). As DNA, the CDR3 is TGTGCCAGCAGTAACCTAGCGGGGGGGCCTGACACCGGGGAGCTGTTTTTT. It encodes CASSNLAGGPDTGELFF.

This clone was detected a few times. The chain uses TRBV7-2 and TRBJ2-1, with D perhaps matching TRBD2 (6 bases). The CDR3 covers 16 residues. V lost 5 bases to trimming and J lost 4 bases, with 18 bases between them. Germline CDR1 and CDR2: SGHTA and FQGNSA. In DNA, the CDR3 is TGTGCCAGCAGCCTCCGATCGGGACTCGTTTACAATGAGCAGTTCTTC. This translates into CASSLRSGLVYNEQFF.

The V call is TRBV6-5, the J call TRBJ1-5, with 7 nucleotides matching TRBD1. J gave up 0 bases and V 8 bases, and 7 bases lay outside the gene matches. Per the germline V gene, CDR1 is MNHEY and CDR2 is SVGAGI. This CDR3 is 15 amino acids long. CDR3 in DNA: TGTGCCAGCTCCGAACAGGGGCATAGCAATCAGCCCCAGCATTTT. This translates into CASSEQGHSNQPQHF.

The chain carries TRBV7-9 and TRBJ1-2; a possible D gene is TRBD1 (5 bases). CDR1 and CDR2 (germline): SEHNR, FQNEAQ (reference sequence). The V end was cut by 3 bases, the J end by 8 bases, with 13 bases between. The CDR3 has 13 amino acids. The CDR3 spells CASSFSGLGGYTF. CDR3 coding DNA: TGTGCCAGCAGCTTTTCAGGGTTAGGCGGCTACACCTTC.

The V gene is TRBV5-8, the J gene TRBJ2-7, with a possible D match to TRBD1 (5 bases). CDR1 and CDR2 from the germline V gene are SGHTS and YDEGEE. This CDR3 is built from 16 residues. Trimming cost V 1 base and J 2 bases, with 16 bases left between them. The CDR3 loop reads CASSLSQGLWAYEQYF. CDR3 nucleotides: TGTGCCAGCAGCTTGTCCCAGGGCCTCTGGGCCTACGAGCAGTACTTC.